The clone carrying this T cell receptor (beta chain) was recorded many times. The antigen is not known. Germline V CDR1 and CDR2: DFQATT, SNEGSKA (reference sequence). Trimming left V 4 bases short and J 6 bases short, with 22 bases between. CDR3 length: 16 amino acids. The unsorted libraries had their origin in 2 million PBMCs stored at -80 C. This specimen belongs to a study of neurological immune-mediated disorders. Findings and limits, study-wide: Private repertoires in all groups were suggested by the absence of shared CDR3 amino acid sequences among expanded clones across subjects. HTLV-1-associated myelopathy had the most TCR clonal expansion, whereas multiple sclerosis had the least (lower than in healthy controls).

The authors made cDNA by 5'RACE with 10-nucleotide random UMIs. Using its own MiXCR run on the 5' RACE reads, TCRdb lists one record per CDR3 protein. The sample includes approximately 74,000 distinct CDR3 sequences, roughly 9% of them seen just once. The clonotype was recovered from a man aged 50-59 years in good health. V and J are TRBV20-1 and TRBJ2-4; D perhaps matches TRBD2 (7 bases). The sample was PBMCs. CDR3 in amino acids: CSATGGGPGGRNIQYF. The CDR3, as DNA: TGCAGTGCTACGGGGGGCGGGCCGGGTGGGCGAAACATTCAGTACTTC.